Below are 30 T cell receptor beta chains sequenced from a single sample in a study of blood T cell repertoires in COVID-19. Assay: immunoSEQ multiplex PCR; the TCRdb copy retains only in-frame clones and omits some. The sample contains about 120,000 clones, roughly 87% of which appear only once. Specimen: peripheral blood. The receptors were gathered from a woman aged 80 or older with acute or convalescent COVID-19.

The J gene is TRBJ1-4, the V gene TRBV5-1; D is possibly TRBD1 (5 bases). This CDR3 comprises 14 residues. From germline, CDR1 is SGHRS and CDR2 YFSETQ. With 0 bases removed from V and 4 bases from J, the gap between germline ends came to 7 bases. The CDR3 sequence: CASSLAGYNEKLFF. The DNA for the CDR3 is TGCGCCAGCAGCTTGGCAGGGTATAATGAAAAACTGTTTTTT.

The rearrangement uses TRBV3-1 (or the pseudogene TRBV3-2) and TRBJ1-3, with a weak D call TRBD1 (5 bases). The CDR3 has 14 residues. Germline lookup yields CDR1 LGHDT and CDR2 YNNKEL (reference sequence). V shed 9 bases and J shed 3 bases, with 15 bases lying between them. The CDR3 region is CARGGGMNGNTIYF. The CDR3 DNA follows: TGTGCCAGGGGGGGAGGAATGAATGGAAACACCATATATTTT.

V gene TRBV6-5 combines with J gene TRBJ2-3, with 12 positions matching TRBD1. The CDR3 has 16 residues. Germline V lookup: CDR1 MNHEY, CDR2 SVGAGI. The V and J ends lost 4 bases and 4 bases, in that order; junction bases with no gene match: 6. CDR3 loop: CASSSRDRGRPDTQYF. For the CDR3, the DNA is TGTGCCAGCAGTTCCCGGGACAGGGGGCGACCAGATACGCAGTATTTT.

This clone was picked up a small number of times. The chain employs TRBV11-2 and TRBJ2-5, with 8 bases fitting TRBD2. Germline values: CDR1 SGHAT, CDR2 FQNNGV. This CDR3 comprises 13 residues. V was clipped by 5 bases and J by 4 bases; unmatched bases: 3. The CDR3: CASSTGGGETQYF. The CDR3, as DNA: TGTGCCAGCAGCACGGGGGGGGGAGAGACCCAGTACTTC.

Here the CDR3 reads CASSLYRGSGTEAFF. The CDR3 DNA follows: TGTGCCAGCAGCTTATACAGGGGCAGTGGCACTGAAGCTTTCTTT. This chain connects TRBV7-8 to TRBJ1-1, with 7 bases that match TRBD1. Germline CDR1 SGHVS, CDR2 FQNEAQ. The CDR3 length is 15 residues. The trim removed 2 bases at V and 4 bases at J, leaving 7 bases unmatched.

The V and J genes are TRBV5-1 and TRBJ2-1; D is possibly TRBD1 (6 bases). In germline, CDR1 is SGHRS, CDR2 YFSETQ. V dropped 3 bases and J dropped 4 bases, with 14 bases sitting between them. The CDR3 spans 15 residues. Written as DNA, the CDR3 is TGCGCCAGCAGCTCTCTCCAGGGGTCATACAATGAGCAGTTCTTC. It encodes CASSSLQGSYNEQFF. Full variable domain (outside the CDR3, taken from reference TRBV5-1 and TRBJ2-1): KAGVTQTPRYLIKTRGQQVTLSCSPISGHRSVSWYQQTPGQGLQFLFEYFSETQRNKGNFPGRFSGRQFSNSRSEMNVSTLELGDSALYLCASSSLQGSYNEQFFGPGTRLTVL.

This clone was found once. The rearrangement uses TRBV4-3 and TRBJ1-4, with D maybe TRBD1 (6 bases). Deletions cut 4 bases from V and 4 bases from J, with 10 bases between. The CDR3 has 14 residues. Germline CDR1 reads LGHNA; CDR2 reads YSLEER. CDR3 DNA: TGCGCCAGCAGCCCGGACAGTTATAATGAAAAACTGTTTTTT. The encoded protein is CASSPDSYNEKLFF.

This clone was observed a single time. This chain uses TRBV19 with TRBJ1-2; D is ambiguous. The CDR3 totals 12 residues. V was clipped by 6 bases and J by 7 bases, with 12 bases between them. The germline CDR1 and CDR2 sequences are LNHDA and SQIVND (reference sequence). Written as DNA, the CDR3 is TGTGCCAGTAGGAAACGAGGATCTGGCTACACCTTC. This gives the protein CASRKRGSGYTF.

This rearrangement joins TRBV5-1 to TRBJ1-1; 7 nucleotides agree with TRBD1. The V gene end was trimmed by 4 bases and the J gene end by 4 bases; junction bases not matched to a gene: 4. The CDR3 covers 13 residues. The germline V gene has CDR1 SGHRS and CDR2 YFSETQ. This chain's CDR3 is CASSGGQLTEAFF. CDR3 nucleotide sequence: TGCGCCAGCAGCGGGGGACAGCTCACTGAAGCTTTCTTT.

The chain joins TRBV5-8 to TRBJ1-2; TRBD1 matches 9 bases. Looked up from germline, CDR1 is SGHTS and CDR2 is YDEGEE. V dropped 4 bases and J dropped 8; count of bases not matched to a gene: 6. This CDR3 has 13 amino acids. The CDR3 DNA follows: TGTGCCAGCAGCAGGGACAGGGCAGGCGGCTACACCTTC. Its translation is CASSRDRAGGYTF.

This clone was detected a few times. In DNA form, the CDR3 reads TGTGCCAGCACTCCGACAGGGGGCATCTCGGAAGCTTTCTTT. It translates to CASTPTGGISEAFF. J is TRBJ1-1 and V is TRBV7-3, with TRBD1 matching 10 bases. V trimming: 7 bases; J trimming: 8 bases; junction bases outside the gene matches: 10. The CDR3 length is 14 residues. The germline V gene encodes CDR1 SGHTA and CDR2 FQGTGA.

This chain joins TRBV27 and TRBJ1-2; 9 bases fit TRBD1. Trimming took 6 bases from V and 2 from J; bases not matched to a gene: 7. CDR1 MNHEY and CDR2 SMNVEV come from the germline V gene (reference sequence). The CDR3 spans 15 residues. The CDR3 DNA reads TGTGCCAGCAGGCACGGGGGGACAGGGAACTATGGCTACACCTTC. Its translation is CASRHGGTGNYGYTF.

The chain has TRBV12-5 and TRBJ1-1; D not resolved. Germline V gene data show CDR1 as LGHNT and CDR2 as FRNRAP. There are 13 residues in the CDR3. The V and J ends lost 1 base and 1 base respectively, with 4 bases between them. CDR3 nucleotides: TGTGCTAGTGGTTTGGAGCCGAACACTGAAGCTTTCTTT. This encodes CASGLEPNTEAFF. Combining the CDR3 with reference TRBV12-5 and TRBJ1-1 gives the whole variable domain DARVTQTPRHKVTEMGQEVTMRCQPILGHNTVFWYRQTMMQGLELLAYFRNRAPLDDSGMPKDRFSAEMPDATLATLKIQPSEPRDSAVYFCASGLEPNTEAFFGQGTRLTVV.

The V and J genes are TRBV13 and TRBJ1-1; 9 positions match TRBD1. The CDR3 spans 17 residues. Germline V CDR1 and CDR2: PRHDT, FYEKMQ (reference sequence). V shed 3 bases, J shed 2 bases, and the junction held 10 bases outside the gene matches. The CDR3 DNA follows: TGTGCCAGCAGCTTCAAACTTCCGGGACAGGGAAACACTGAAGCTTTCTTT. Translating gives CASSFKLPGQGNTEAFF.

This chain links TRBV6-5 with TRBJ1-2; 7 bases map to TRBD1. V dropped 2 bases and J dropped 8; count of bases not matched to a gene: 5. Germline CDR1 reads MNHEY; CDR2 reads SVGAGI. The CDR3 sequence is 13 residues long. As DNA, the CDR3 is TGTGCCAGCAGTTACAGACAGGGAGGCGGCTACACCTTC. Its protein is CASSYRQGGGYTF.

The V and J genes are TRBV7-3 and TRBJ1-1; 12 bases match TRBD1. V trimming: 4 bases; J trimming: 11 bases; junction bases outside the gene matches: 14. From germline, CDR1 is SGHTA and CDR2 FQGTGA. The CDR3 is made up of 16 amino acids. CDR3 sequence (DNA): TGTGCCAGCAGCTCCTCGCCTGCCGGGACAGGGGGCTCGGCTTTCTTT. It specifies CASSSSPAGTGGSAFF.

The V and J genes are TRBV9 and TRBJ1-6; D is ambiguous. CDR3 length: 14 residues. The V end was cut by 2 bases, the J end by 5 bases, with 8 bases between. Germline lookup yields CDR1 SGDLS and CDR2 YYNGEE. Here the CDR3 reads CASSVDTNNSPLHF. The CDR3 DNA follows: TGTGCCAGCAGCGTTGACACGAATAATTCACCCCTCCACTTT.

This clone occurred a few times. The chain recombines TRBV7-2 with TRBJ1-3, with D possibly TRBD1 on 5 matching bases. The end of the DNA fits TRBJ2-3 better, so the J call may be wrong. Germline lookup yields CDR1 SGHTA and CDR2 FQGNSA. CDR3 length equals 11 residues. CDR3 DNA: TGTGCCAGCAGCAAACAGGAATCGCAGTATTTT. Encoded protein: CASSKQESQYF.

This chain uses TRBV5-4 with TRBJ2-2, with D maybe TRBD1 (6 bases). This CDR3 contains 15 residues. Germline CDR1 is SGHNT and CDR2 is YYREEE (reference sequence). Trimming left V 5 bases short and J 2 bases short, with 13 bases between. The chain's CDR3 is CASRIGGHNTGELFF. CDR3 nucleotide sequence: TGTGCCAGCAGAATTGGGGGACACAACACCGGGGAGCTGTTTTTT.

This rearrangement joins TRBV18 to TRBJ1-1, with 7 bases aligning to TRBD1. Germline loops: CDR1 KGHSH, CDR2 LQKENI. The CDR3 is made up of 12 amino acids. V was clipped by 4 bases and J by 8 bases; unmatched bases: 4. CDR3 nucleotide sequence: TGTGCCAGCTCACAAGGGACAGCAGAAGCTTTCTTT. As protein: CASSQGTAEAFF.

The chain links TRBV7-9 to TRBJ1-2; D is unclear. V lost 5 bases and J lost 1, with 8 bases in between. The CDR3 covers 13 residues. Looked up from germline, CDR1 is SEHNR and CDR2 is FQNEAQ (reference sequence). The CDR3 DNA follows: TGTGCCAGCAGCCCTCCCTTTAACTATGGCTACACCTTC. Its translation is CASSPPFNYGYTF.

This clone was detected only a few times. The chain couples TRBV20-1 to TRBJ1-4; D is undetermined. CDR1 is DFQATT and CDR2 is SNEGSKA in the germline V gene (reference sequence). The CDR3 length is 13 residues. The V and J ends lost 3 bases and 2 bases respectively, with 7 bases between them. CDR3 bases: TGCAGTGCTAGTTCCGGGACTAATGAAAAACTGTTTTTT. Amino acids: CSASSGTNEKLFF.

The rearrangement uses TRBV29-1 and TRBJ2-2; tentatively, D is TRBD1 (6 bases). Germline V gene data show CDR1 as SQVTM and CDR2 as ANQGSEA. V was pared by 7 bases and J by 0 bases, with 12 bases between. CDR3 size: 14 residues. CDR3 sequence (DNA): TGCAGCGCCGAAGGGGGAACGAACACCGGGGAGCTGTTTTTT. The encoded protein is CSAEGGTNTGELFF.

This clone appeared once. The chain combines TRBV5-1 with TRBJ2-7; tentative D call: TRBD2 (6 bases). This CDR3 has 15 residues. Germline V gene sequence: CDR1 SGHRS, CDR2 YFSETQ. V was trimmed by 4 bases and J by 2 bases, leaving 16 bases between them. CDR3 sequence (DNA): TGCGCCAGCAGCCCCAGCGGAGGGGCCCCCTACGAGCAGTACTTC. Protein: CASSPSGGAPYEQYF.

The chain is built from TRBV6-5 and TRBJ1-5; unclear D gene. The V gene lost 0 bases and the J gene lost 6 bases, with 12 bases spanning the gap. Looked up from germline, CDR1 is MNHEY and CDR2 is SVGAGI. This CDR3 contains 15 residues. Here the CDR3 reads CASSYSEGSIQPQHF. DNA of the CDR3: TGTGCCAGCAGTTACTCAGAGGGATCGATTCAGCCCCAGCATTTT.

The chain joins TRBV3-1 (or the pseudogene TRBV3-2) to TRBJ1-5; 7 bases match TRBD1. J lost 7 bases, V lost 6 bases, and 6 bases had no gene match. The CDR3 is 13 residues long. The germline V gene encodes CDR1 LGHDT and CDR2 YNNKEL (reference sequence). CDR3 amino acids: CASSYRGHQPQHF. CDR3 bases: TGTGCCAGCAGTTACAGGGGACACCAGCCCCAGCATTTT.

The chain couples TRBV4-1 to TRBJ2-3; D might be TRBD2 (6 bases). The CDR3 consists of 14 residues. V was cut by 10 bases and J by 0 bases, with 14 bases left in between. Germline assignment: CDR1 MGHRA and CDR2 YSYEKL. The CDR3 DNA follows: TGCGCCACCTCTCTAGCGTACAGCACAGATACGCAGTATTTT. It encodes CATSLAYSTDTQYF.

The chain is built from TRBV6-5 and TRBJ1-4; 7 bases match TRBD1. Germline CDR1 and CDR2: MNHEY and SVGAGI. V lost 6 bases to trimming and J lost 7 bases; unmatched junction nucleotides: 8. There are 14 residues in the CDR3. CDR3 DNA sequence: TGTGCCAGCAGGATGGGCAGGGGGTCTGAAAAACTGTTTTTT. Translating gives CASRMGRGSEKLFF.

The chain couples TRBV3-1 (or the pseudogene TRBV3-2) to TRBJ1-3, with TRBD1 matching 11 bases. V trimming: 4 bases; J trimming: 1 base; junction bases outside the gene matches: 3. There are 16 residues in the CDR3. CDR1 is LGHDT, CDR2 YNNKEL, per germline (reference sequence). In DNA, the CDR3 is TGTGCCAGCAGCCGGACAGGGGGCTCGTCTGGAAACACCATATATTTT. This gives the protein CASSRTGGSSGNTIYF.

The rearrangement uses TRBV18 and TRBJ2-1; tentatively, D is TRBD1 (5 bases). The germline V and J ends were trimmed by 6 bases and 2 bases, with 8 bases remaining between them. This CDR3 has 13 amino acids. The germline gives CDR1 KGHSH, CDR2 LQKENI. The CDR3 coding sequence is TGTGCCAGCTCCCAGGGTCCCTACAATGAGCAGTTCTTC. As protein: CASSQGPYNEQFF.